The subject of this entry is one TCR beta chain. Its antigen is unknown. This CDR3 is also generated by other DNA sequences in the sample. Deep level was the assay's run setting. TCRdb's copy holds only in-frame clones and misses some; the assay was immunoSEQ multiplex PCR. The table has 2,500,000 or so clones, 85% to 95% seen once. The CDR3 covers 14 residues. Per the germline V gene, CDR1 is SGHRS and CDR2 is YFSETQ. V was clipped by 0 bases and J by 4 bases, with 8 bases between them. The sample is drawn from a study of shared clonotypes between healthy human individuals. Study-level results: Generally, naive subsets (rather than memory subsets) showed larger estimated richness. Shared across several donors were around 5% of the naive CD4 clonotypes.

Sequencing input: naive CD4+ T cells from PBMCs. Sample subset: CD45RA+ positively selected. This TCR was sampled from a man between 18 and 35 years old in good health. Some clones in this sample may be carry-over from other donors' samples. The chain is built from TRBV5-1 and TRBJ2-1; D gene unclear. CDR3 sequence: CASSLGSVYNEQFF. The DNA of the CDR3 is TGCGCCAGCAGCTTGGGGTCTGTTTACAATGAGCAGTTCTTC.